This T cell receptor beta chain was profiled in a study of cytomegalovirus exposure and HLA in healthy donors. About this clone itself: Its antigen is undetermined.

PCR primers comprised 60 Vbeta and 13 Jbeta primers. Sequencing used immunoSEQ multiplex PCR; TCRdb keeps in-frame clones, though not all of them. Of approximately 150,000 clones listed, roughly 85% were seen once; the top ten hold about 1.3%. The germline V and J ends were trimmed by 7 bases and 2 bases, with 12 bases remaining between them. The CDR3 has 13 residues. Germline lookup yields CDR1 SQVTM and CDR2 ANQGSEA. Overall study results and limits: It was confirmed in vitro that a few of the CMV-associated chains were specific for CMV antigens. The study dropped some indistinguishable V segments, TRBV6-2 and TRBV6-3 among them.

Sequencing was done on a sample of PBMCs. This rearrangement joins TRBV29-1 to TRBJ2-4; the D gene is possibly TRBD1 (5 bases). The sequence came from a woman aged 45-65 years in good health and CMV-seronegative. In DNA, the CDR3 is TGCAGCGCCCGAGACAGAACCAAAAACATTCAGTACTTC. It translates to CSARDRTKNIQYF.